These 29 T cell receptor beta chains originate from one sample sequenced in a study of spatial heterogeneity in lung cancer. TCRdb ran MiXCR on the 5' RACE reads and lists one entry per CDR3 protein. The sample has a few thousand distinct CDR3 sequences; 10% to 14% are singletons. No antigen is known for these receptors. Study outcomes and limitations: Tumor mutation counts were tracked by expanded intratumoral alpha and beta TCR counts.

Indicated time point: sample taken at primary tumor resection. The sequences come from lung tumor tissue, collected at surgery. These receptors all come from a male donor with early-stage non-small cell lung cancer.

The V call is TRBV10-2, the J call TRBJ2-2, with 10 bases aligning to TRBD2. This CDR3 has 15 residues. Germline trimming cut 7 bases from V and 4 bases from J; bases unmatched to any gene: 6. Germline-derived CDR1 and CDR2 are WSHSY and SAAADI. As DNA, the CDR3 is TGCGCCAGCACCAGCGGGGGGGCGAGCACCGGGGAGCTGTTTTTT. This encodes CASTSGGASTGELFF.

The J gene is TRBJ2-7, the V gene TRBV7-2; possibly TRBD1 for D (5 bases). The CDR3 is 12 residues long. Germline V lookup: CDR1 SGHTA, CDR2 FQGNSA. V gave up 5 bases and J gave up 6 bases, with 11 bases separating them. The CDR3 loop is CASSAVQGEQYF. For the CDR3, the DNA is TGTGCCAGCAGCGCAGTCCAGGGCGAGCAGTACTTC.

A few counts support this clonotype. The J gene is TRBJ2-2, the V gene TRBV27, with TRBD2 identical over 8 bases. With V trimmed by 7 bases and J by 0 bases, 10 bases remained unmatched. This CDR3 has 17 amino acids. Germline CDR1 and CDR2: MNHEY and SMNVEV (reference sequence). CDR3 sequence reads: CASTLSVGGANTGELFF. CDR3 sequence (DNA): TGTGCCAGCACCCTTTCGGTCGGGGGGGCGAACACCGGGGAGCTGTTTTTT.

V gene TRBV6-6 combines with J gene TRBJ2-7; D is perhaps TRBD2 (6 bases). Trimming removed 2 bases from V and 0 bases from J, with 14 bases in between. Germline V lookup: CDR1 MNHNY, CDR2 SVGAGI (reference sequence). CDR3 length: 16 residues. The CDR3 here is CASSYRGRESSYEQYV. In DNA form, the CDR3 reads TGTGCCAGCAGTTACCGGGGACGGGAGAGCTCCTACGAGCAGTACGTC.

The chain has TRBV19 and TRBJ1-3; a possible D gene is TRBD1 (5 bases). Germline V gene sequence: CDR1 LNHDA, CDR2 SQIVND (reference sequence). The CDR3 length is 13 residues. Deletions cut 5 bases from V and 4 bases from J, with 9 bases between. Written as DNA, the CDR3 is TGTGCCAGTAGTCCCTGGGACGGAAACACCATATATTTT. This translates into CASSPWDGNTIYF.

The rearrangement joins TRBV7-3 to TRBJ1-1; 9 bases are shared with TRBD1. Germline loops: CDR1 SGHTA, CDR2 FQGTGA. The CDR3 is made up of 13 amino acids. V lost 8 bases, J lost 6 bases, and 7 bases stayed unmatched. The CDR3 is CASGIGQGSEAFF. In DNA, the CDR3 is TGTGCCAGCGGGATAGGACAGGGGTCTGAAGCTTTCTTT.

A few counts support this clonotype. The V and J genes are TRBV7-2 and TRBJ2-1, with 10 bases aligning to TRBD2. V was clipped by 2 bases and J by 3 bases; unmatched bases: 4. The CDR3 covers 16 residues. The germline gives CDR1 SGHTA, CDR2 FQGNSA. CDR3 amino acids: CASSLWASGSYNEQFF. The DNA of the CDR3 is TGTGCCAGCAGCTTATGGGCTAGCGGGAGCTACAATGAGCAGTTCTTC.

This clonotype has ten or more counts. As DNA, the CDR3 is TGTGCCAGCAGCTTAGCGTGGGACACTGAAGCTTTCTTT. Its protein product is CASSLAWDTEAFF. The chain combines TRBV7-9 with TRBJ1-1; D is ambiguous. V shed 0 bases and J shed 3 bases, with 5 bases lying between them. Germline CDR1 and CDR2: SEHNR and FQNEAQ (reference sequence). This CDR3 region has 13 residues.

The chain couples TRBV18 to TRBJ2-7, with 8 bases aligning to TRBD1. Germline CDR1 is KGHSH and CDR2 is LQKENI. The CDR3 consists of 13 residues. V shed 8 bases and J 6 bases; nucleotides not matched to a gene: 9. CDR3 coding DNA: TGTGCCAGCGCGGGACAGGAATTAGGCGAGCAGTACGTC. Translating gives CASAGQELGEQYV.

The chain carries TRBV28 and TRBJ2-3; a possible D gene is TRBD2 (5 bases). Germline CDR1 MDHEN, CDR2 SYDVKM. The CDR3 runs to 15 residues. V was clipped by 5 bases and J by 1 base, with 13 bases between them. The chain's CDR3 is CASSTPGAGTDTQYF. The DNA of the CDR3 is TGTGCCAGCAGTACTCCCGGAGCGGGCACAGATACGCAGTATTTT.

This clonotype appeared many times. J is TRBJ1-1 and V is TRBV5-6; 8 nucleotides match TRBD1. With 0 bases clipped from V and 3 bases from J, the junction kept 10 bases outside the gene matches. This CDR3 has 17 amino acids. Germline V gene data show CDR1 as SGHDT and CDR2 as YYEEEE. CDR3 loop: CASSLDLAGGADTEAFF. The CDR3 nucleotides are TGTGCCAGCAGCTTGGATCTGGCAGGGGGCGCGGACACTGAAGCTTTCTTT.

This clonotype was recorded only once. One junction end does not reproduce the germline sequence, and a read error may be involved. This chain uses TRBV18 with TRBJ1-3; D may be TRBD1 (5 bases). Germline CDR1 reads KGHSH; CDR2 reads LQKENI. This CDR3 has 12 residues. CDR3 DNA sequence: TGTGTCAGCTCTGCCGACAGTCGGGGCATATATTTT. Residues: CVSSADSRGIYF. The variable domain in full, completed from reference TRBV18 and TRBJ1-3, reads NAGVMQNPRHLVRRRGQEARLRCSPMKGHSHVYWYRQLPEEGLKFMVYLQKENIIDESGMPKERFSAEFPKEGPSILRIQQVVRGDSAAYFCVSSADSRGIYFGEGSWLTVV.

This clonotype occurred a few times. This CDR3 reads CAISESVYEQYV. The DNA of the CDR3 is TGTGCCATCAGTGAGTCGGTCTACGAGCAGTACGTC. The chain employs TRBV10-3 and TRBJ2-7; no firm D call. V was cut by 0 bases and J by 3 bases, with 3 bases left in between. CDR3 length: 12 residues. Germline V gene sequence: CDR1 ENHRY, CDR2 SYGVKD.

This clonotype rates as medium-sized. This chain uses TRBV27 with TRBJ1-5, with 7 nucleotides matching TRBD1. The ends lost 5 bases at V and 6 bases at J; junction bases unmatched: 7. Germline-derived CDR1 and CDR2 are MNHEY and SMNVEV (reference sequence). This CDR3 has 14 amino acids. CDR3 sequence: CASSPRQGGQPQHF. The CDR3 coding sequence is TGTGCCAGCAGTCCTAGACAGGGAGGTCAGCCCCAGCATTTT.

Within the sample, this clonotype is medium-sized. The rearrangement links TRBV7-2 to TRBJ2-7; D perhaps matches TRBD2 (6 bases). The CDR3 runs to 16 residues. V lost 5 bases to trimming and J lost 2 bases, with 19 bases between them. Per germline, CDR1 SGHTA and CDR2 FQGNSA. CDR3 sequence (DNA): TGTGCCAGCAGCCTAGAGGGTAGCGGTAGAACCTACGAGCAGTACTTC. Translation: CASSLEGSGRTYEQYF.

There are a few counts of this clonotype. This chain joins TRBV30 and TRBJ1-2; no firm D call. This CDR3 is 12 amino acids long. V was pared by 5 bases and J by 0 bases, with 7 bases between. Germline CDR1 GTSNPN, CDR2 SVGIG (reference sequence). CDR3 DNA: TGTGCCTGGTCATACACTAACTATGGCTACACCTTC. This codes for CAWSYTNYGYTF. The full variable domain, with the rest looked up from reference TRBV30 and TRBJ1-2, is SQTIHQWPATLVQPVGSPLSLECTVEGTSNPNLYWYRQAAGRGLQLLFYSVGIGQISSEVPQNLSASRPQDRQFILSSKKLLLSDSGFYLCAWSYTNYGYTFGSGTRLTVV.

Concerning this clonotype: One junction end disagrees with the germline gene, perhaps due to a read error. This sequence joins TRBV3-1 and TRBJ2-1, with D perhaps TRBD1 or TRBD2 (5 bases each). The CDR3 has 16 residues. CDR1 is LGHDT, CDR2 YNNKEL, per germline (reference sequence). CDR3 sequence reads: CASSRRSGSSYNGQFF. The CDR3 bases are TGTGCCAGCAGCCGTCGGTCAGGGAGCTCCTACAATGGGCAGTTCTTC.

V is TRBV4-3 and J is TRBJ2-1; 7 bases align to TRBD2. The CDR3 loop spans 17 amino acids. Germline V gives CDR1 LGHNA, CDR2 YSLEER. V dropped 4 bases and J dropped 1; count of bases not matched to a gene: 10. The CDR3 spells CASSPRGGGSSYNEQFF. Here the CDR3 DNA reads TGCGCCAGCAGCCCTCGTGGAGGCGGGAGTTCCTACAATGAGCAGTTCTTC.

In this sample, this clonotype is medium-sized. The V gene is TRBV20-1, the J gene TRBJ2-7, with 9 bases identical to TRBD1. The CDR3 contains 14 residues. Trimming took 5 bases from V and 0 from J; bases not matched to a gene: 5. Looked up from germline, CDR1 is DFQATT and CDR2 is SNEGSKA (reference sequence). The CDR3 sequence is CSAPGQGFSYEQYF. The CDR3 DNA reads TGCAGTGCTCCGGGACAGGGCTTCTCCTACGAGCAGTACTTC.

The chain is built from TRBV29-1 and TRBJ1-2; 7 bases align to TRBD1. From germline, CDR1 is SQVTM and CDR2 ANQGSEA. This CDR3 has 11 amino acids. Trimming at V came to 8 bases and at J to 5 bases, leaving 5 bases not matched to a gene. CDR3: CSLGTDYGYTF. CDR3 DNA: TGCAGCTTGGGGACAGATTATGGCTACACCTTC.

There are a few counts of this clonotype. The chain has TRBV7-8 and TRBJ2-5, with D unresolved. The CDR3 spans 11 residues. Germline loops: CDR1 SGHVS, CDR2 FQNEAQ. Trimming took off 6 bases at V and 2 bases at J, with 4 bases between the two ends. The CDR3 protein is CASRQQETQYF. The CDR3 DNA sequence: TGTGCCAGCAGACAACAAGAGACCCAGTACTTC.

The chain recombines TRBV6-5 with TRBJ2-1; TRBD2 matches 7 bases. V shed 6 bases, J shed 9 bases, and the junction held 8 bases outside the gene matches. From germline, CDR1 is MNHEY and CDR2 SVGAGI. The CDR3 loop spans 13 amino acids. The CDR3 nucleotides are TGTGCCAGCAGCCCCAGACTAGCTGGTGAGCAGTTCTTC. Its translation is CASSPRLAGEQFF.

This clonotype was seen more than once but under ten times. The chain links TRBV7-2 to TRBJ2-3, with TRBD2 as a possible D gene (7 bases). The CDR3 runs 13 residues. The germline V and J ends were trimmed by 5 bases and 4 bases, with 10 bases remaining between them. Germline-derived CDR1 and CDR2 are SGHTA and FQGNSA. The CDR3 reads CASSQGRADTQYF. In DNA, the CDR3 is TGTGCCAGCAGCCAGGGGAGGGCAGATACGCAGTATTTT.

CDR3 DNA: TGTGCCAGTAGTAGCCCCACGACAGGGACTTTGAACACTGAAGCTTTCTTT. Translated, it gives CASSSPTTGTLNTEAFF. The chain uses TRBV19 and TRBJ1-1; TRBD1 aligns across 7 bases. CDR1 and CDR2 (germline): LNHDA, SQIVND (reference sequence). CDR3 size: 17 residues. Trimming at V came to 4 bases and at J to 0 bases, leaving 11 bases not matched to a gene.

The chain uses TRBV10-3 and TRBJ2-7; TRBD2 aligns across 7 bases. The CDR3 covers 12 residues. The germline gives CDR1 ENHRY, CDR2 SYGVKD. The V gene end was trimmed by 10 bases and the J gene end by 6 bases; junction bases not matched to a gene: 9. CDR3: CATGEGSREQYV. DNA for the CDR3: TGTGCCACGGGGGAGGGGTCTCGCGAGCAGTACGTC.

In its sample, this clonotype ranks as medium-sized (0.01 to 0.1%). The chain joins TRBV6-1 to TRBJ2-7, with D unclear. CDR1 is MNHNS, CDR2 SASEGT, per germline. The CDR3 extends over 12 amino acids. Trimming pared 2 bases from V and 3 bases from J, leaving 5 bases between. The CDR3 reads CASSEMGYEQYV. The CDR3 coding sequence is TGTGCCAGCAGTGAAATGGGCTACGAGCAGTACGTC.

By share, this clonotype counts as medium-sized. J is TRBJ2-7 and V is TRBV10-3; D could derive from TRBD1 or TRBD2 (5 bases each). The CDR3 length is 13 residues. Germline V CDR1 and CDR2: ENHRY, SYGVKD. Trimming took off 6 bases at V and 4 bases at J, with 13 bases between the two ends. Written as DNA, the CDR3 is TGTGCCATCAGCCGGGACGGAAAGTACGAGCAGTACTTC. Protein product: CAISRDGKYEQYF.

Judged by abundance, this clonotype is hyperexpanded. This chain connects TRBV27 to TRBJ2-1, with a weak D call TRBD2 (6 bases). The germline gives CDR1 MNHEY, CDR2 SMNVEV (reference sequence). The CDR3 has 15 residues. V was clipped by 2 bases and J by 4 bases, with 12 bases between them. CDR3 amino acids: CASSLPGEGYNEQFF. The CDR3 DNA reads TGTGCCAGCAGTTTACCGGGGGAAGGGTACAATGAGCAGTTCTTC.

By share, this clonotype ranks as medium-sized (0.01 to 0.1%). The chain couples TRBV5-1 to TRBJ2-3, with 8 bases lining up with TRBD2. The CDR3 sequence is 16 residues long. Germline V CDR1 and CDR2: SGHRS, YFSETQ. V lost 2 bases and J lost 4; bases outside the gene matches: 9. CDR3 sequence: CASSLGIGREADTQYF. Written as DNA, the CDR3 is TGCGCCAGCAGCTTAGGAATCGGGAGGGAGGCAGATACGCAGTATTTT.